Each of the 24 T cell receptor beta chains below was sequenced from the same sample in a study of shared clonotypes between healthy human individuals. Assay used: immunoSEQ multiplex PCR; TCRdb lists only in-frame clones, some missing. The data show about 320,000 clones, with about nine tenths seen just once and 15% to 20% held by the top ten. Material: memory CD8+ T cells sorted from blood. Subset specified: CD45RO+ cells pooled with CCR7-negative TemRA cells. The source is a young man in good health.

V is TRBV7-2 and J is TRBJ2-6; 7 bases map to TRBD2. The germline V gene encodes CDR1 SGHTA and CDR2 FQGNSA. Trimming cost V 4 bases and J 4 bases; bases outside gene matches: 13. The CDR3 consists of 18 residues. The CDR3 loop reads CASSYLAVFVDGANVLTF. CDR3 nucleotide sequence: TGTGCCAGCAGCTACCTAGCGGTCTTCGTTGACGGGGCCAACGTCCTGACTTTC. The variable domain in full, with the rest retrieved from reference TRBV7-2 and TRBJ2-6, is GAGVSQSPSNKVTEKGKDVELRCDPISGHTALYWYRQSLGQGLEFLIYFQGNSAPDKSGLPSDRFSAERTGGSVSTLTIQRTQQEDSAVYLCASSYLAVFVDGANVLTFGAGSRLTVL.

The chain joins TRBV4-3 to TRBJ2-2; 9 positions match TRBD1. Germline-derived CDR1 and CDR2 are LGHNA and YSLEER. Losses at the gene ends were 3 bases for V and 1 base for J; bases not matched to a gene: 9. The CDR3 extends over 18 amino acids. The CDR3: CASSHFPPGQGNTGELFF. The CDR3, as DNA: TGCGCCAGCAGCCATTTTCCACCGGGACAGGGGAACACCGGGGAGCTGTTTTTT.

This chain uses TRBV7-6 with TRBJ2-7, with D possibly matching TRBD1 (6 bases). This CDR3 is 18 amino acids long. V lost 5 bases, J lost 0 bases, and 23 bases lay in between. Germline CDR1 SGHVS, CDR2 FNYEAQ. DNA of the CDR3: TGTGCCAGCAGCCCCCACCCCCCCGGGACACGAAGCTCCTACGAGCAGTACTTC. It codes for CASSPHPPGTRSSYEQYF. Together with reference TRBV7-6 and TRBJ2-7, the CDR3 gives the full variable domain: GAGVSQSPRYKVTKRGQDVALRCDPISGHVSLYWYRQALGQGPEFLTYFNYEAQQDKSGLPNDRFSAERPEGSISTLTIQRTEQRDSAMYRCASSPHPPGTRSSYEQYFGPGTRLTVT.

This chain connects TRBV10-3 to TRBJ2-3, with D maybe TRBD2 (5 bases). V lost 10 bases and J 0 bases, leaving 23 bases between the germline ends. The germline gives CDR1 ENHRY, CDR2 SYGVKD. This CDR3 is built from 17 residues. The CDR3 loop is CATSLEGRETSTDTQYF. The CDR3 DNA sequence: TGTGCCACCTCCCTAGAGGGCAGAGAAACTAGCACAGATACGCAGTATTTT.

In regard to this clone: Compared with germline, one end of the junction differs, possibly owing to a read error. For the CDR3, the DNA is TGTGCTAGCAGTCAAGGTTACGGGGAGCTGTTTTTT. Encoded protein: CASSQGYGELFF. J is TRBJ2-2 and V is TRBV7-7; D is unresolved. CDR1 is SSHAT, CDR2 FNYEAQ, per germline (reference sequence). The CDR3 consists of 12 residues. The full variable domain, with the rest looked up from reference TRBV7-7 and TRBJ2-2, is GAGVSQSPRYKVTKRGQDVTLRCDPISSHATLYWYQQALGQGPEFLTYFNYEAQPDKSGLPSDRFSAERPEGSISTLTIQRTEQRDSAMYRCASSQGYGELFFGEGSRLTVL.

V is TRBV11-2 and J is TRBJ2-2; weak D call: TRBD2 (6 bases). The CDR3 totals 15 residues. Germline V gene lookup returns CDR1 SGHAT and CDR2 FQNNGV. Trimming took 8 bases from V and 6 from J, leaving 19 bases between them. The CDR3 DNA is TGTGCCAGCTCGTATGGGCGACTAGTTTCCGGGGAGCTGTTTTTT. Translated, it gives CASSYGRLVSGELFF. The full variable domain, in which reference TRBV11-2 and TRBJ2-2 provide the parts outside the CDR3, is EAGVAQSPRYKIIEKRQSVAFWCNPISGHATLYWYQQILGQGPKLLIQFQNNGVVDDSQLPKDRFSAERLKGVDSTLKIQPAKLEDSAVYLCASSYGRLVSGELFFGEGSRLTVL.

The chain links TRBV4-1 to TRBJ2-1; possible D gene TRBD2, 5 bases. CDR3 length: 20 amino acids. Trimming removed 0 bases at V and 4 bases at J, with 25 bases between. Per the germline V gene, CDR1 is MGHRA and CDR2 is YSYEKL. The CDR3: CASSQEGGKGESSVYNEQFF. CDR3 in DNA: TGCGCCAGCAGCCAAGAAGGTGGGAAGGGAGAAAGTTCGGTTTACAATGAGCAGTTCTTC.

This clone came up once. The V call is TRBV11-3, the J call TRBJ2-7; TRBD1 agrees at 8 bases. J was trimmed by 4 bases and V by 2 bases; bases with no gene match: 19. Germline V CDR1 and CDR2: SGHNT, YENEEA. The CDR3 covers 19 residues. DNA of the CDR3: TGTGCCAGCAGCTTATGCGGAGACAGGGGTGTTCTTTCTCGTTACGAGCAGTACTTC. It yields the protein CASSLCGDRGVLSRYEQYF.

For this clone: The junction and the germline gene differ at one end; a read error may be behind it. V gene TRBV7-7 combines with J gene TRBJ2-7; 7 bases are shared with TRBD1. In germline, CDR1 is SSHAT, CDR2 FNYEAQ (reference sequence). The CDR3 runs 16 residues. CDR3 nucleotides: TGTGCTAGCAGCTTCGACAGGGTCTCGGGTTTCTACGAGCAGTACTTC. It yields the protein CASSFDRVSGFYEQYF.

This chain joins TRBV18 and TRBJ2-1; D perhaps matches TRBD2 (6 bases). Germline V CDR1 and CDR2: KGHSH, LQKENI. CDR3 length: 14 amino acids. V lost 0 bases and J lost 10, with 13 bases in between. CDR3 sequence: CASSPPGREFEQFF. The CDR3 nucleotides are TGTGCCAGCTCACCACCGGGCCGGGAGTTCGAGCAGTTCTTC.

The chain has TRBV4-1 and TRBJ1-2, with 9 bases fitting TRBD1. This CDR3 contains 14 residues. V was pared by 3 bases and J by 7 bases, with 6 bases of the junction left unmatched. In germline, CDR1 is MGHRA, CDR2 YSYEKL. The CDR3 sequence is CASSQGQGTFGYTF. The CDR3 DNA is TGCGCCAGCAGCCAGGGACAGGGTACCTTTGGCTACACCTTC.

This rearrangement joins TRBV4-1 to TRBJ2-5; 7 bases fit TRBD2. The CDR3 spans 15 residues. After removal of 0 bases from V and 5 bases from J, the junction contained 6 bases not matched to a gene. The germline gives CDR1 MGHRA, CDR2 YSYEKL. The CDR3 DNA follows: TGCGCCAGCAGCCAAGAGACTAGCTTAGGGGAGACCCAGTACTTC. Its protein is CASSQETSLGETQYF.

V is TRBV7-6 and J is TRBJ2-2; D gene unclear. Germline V gene data show CDR1 as SGHVS and CDR2 as FNYEAQ. With 5 bases removed from V and 1 base from J, the gap between germline ends came to 2 bases. There are 12 residues in the CDR3. The CDR3 reads CASSLNTGELFF. The CDR3 DNA sequence: TGTGCCAGCAGCCTGAACACCGGGGAGCTGTTTTTT.

The chain carries TRBV11-2 and TRBJ2-7; TRBD1 agrees at 8 bases. Germline CDR1 and CDR2: SGHAT and FQNNGV. After removal of 3 bases from V and 5 bases from J, the junction contained 9 bases not matched to a gene. This CDR3 is built from 15 residues. CDR3 loop: CASSLWTGMVHEQYF. DNA of the CDR3: TGTGCCAGCAGCTTGTGGACAGGGATGGTCCACGAGCAGTACTTC.

The chain uses TRBV5-1 and TRBJ2-5; 12 nucleotides line up with TRBD2. J gave up 3 bases and V 0 bases, and 15 bases lay outside the gene matches. The V gene's germline CDR1 is SGHRS and CDR2 YFSETQ. This CDR3 spans 20 amino acids. The chain's CDR3 is CASSLAPFRGASGREETQYF. In nucleotides, the CDR3 is TGCGCCAGCAGCTTGGCACCCTTTCGGGGGGCTAGCGGGAGGGAAGAGACCCAGTACTTC.

The chain links TRBV5-6 to TRBJ2-2; TRBD1 matches 8 bases. With 5 bases clipped from V and 1 base from J, the junction kept 10 bases outside the gene matches. Germline V gene lookup returns CDR1 SGHDT and CDR2 YYEEEE. The CDR3 sequence is 17 residues long. CDR3 nucleotides: TGTGCCAGCAGTTCCTACCCGGGGACAGGGAACACCGGGGAGCTGTTTTTT. It codes for CASSSYPGTGNTGELFF.

The CDR3 loop is CASSETHKEGSYNSPLHF. DNA for the CDR3: TGTGCCAGCAGTGAAACTCATAAGGAGGGCTCCTATAATTCACCCCTCCACTTT. V and J are TRBV25-1 and TRBJ1-6; D is uncertain. Germline CDR1 and CDR2: MGHDK and SYGVNS. This CDR3 has 18 residues. V was pared by 2 bases and J by 0 bases, with 14 bases between.

In DNA, the CDR3 is TGCGCCAGCAGCCAGGGACTAGCGGACCACCGGGAGACCCAGTACTTC. This codes for CASSQGLADHRETQYF. This chain connects TRBV4-1 to TRBJ2-5; 11 nucleotides line up with TRBD2. Trimming cost V 3 bases and J 5 bases; bases outside gene matches: 8. This CDR3 has 16 amino acids. Germline values: CDR1 MGHRA, CDR2 YSYEKL.

The chain carries TRBV27 and TRBJ2-1, with no clear D. This CDR3 is built from 13 residues. The germline V and J ends were trimmed by 3 bases and 4 bases, with 7 bases remaining between them. Germline V gene sequence: CDR1 MNHEY, CDR2 SMNVEV (reference sequence). Here the CDR3 DNA reads TGTGCCAGCAGTTTCAGGAGTTACAATGAGCAGTTCTTC. Its protein product is CASSFRSYNEQFF.

The chain recombines TRBV11-2 with TRBJ1-2; D gene unclear. This CDR3 contains 15 residues. The V gene's germline CDR1 is SGHAT and CDR2 FQNNGV. With 5 bases removed from V and 6 bases from J, the gap between germline ends came to 19 bases. This CDR3 is CASSPDWLEDDGYTF. The CDR3 DNA follows: TGTGCCAGCAGCCCGGATTGGCTGGAGGACGATGGCTACACCTTC.

This clone was detected once. The chain joins TRBV7-8 to TRBJ1-2, with a possible D match to TRBD1 (5 bases). The V gene's germline CDR1 is SGHVS and CDR2 FQNEAQ. Trimming removed 5 bases at V and 8 bases at J, with 21 bases between. CDR3 length equals 15 residues. CDR3 protein: CASSRGELEIWGYTF. CDR3 sequence (DNA): TGTGCCAGCAGCCGGGGGGAGCTCGAAATATGGGGCTACACCTTC.

The sample holds a few counts of this clone. The chain carries TRBV13 and TRBJ2-1; no definite D call. Germline CDR1 reads PRHDT; CDR2 reads FYEKMQ (reference sequence). The CDR3 extends over 16 amino acids. V lost 5 bases, J lost 0 bases, and 14 bases lay in between. The CDR3 sequence is CASSPGTYGSYNEQFF. The CDR3 region has the DNA TGTGCCAGCAGCCCAGGCACTTACGGCTCCTACAATGAGCAGTTCTTC.

The gene calls are TRBV4-2 and TRBJ2-5; D is perhaps TRBD1 (5 bases). The CDR3 is 16 residues long. The germline V gene encodes CDR1 LGHNA and CDR2 YNFKEQ. V was shortened by 4 bases and J by 5 bases, with 20 bases between the two germline ends. The CDR3 coding sequence is TGTGCCAGCAGCCTGACAGCTTGGAGTCGTAGGGAGACCCAGTACTTC. Protein sequence: CASSLTAWSRRETQYF.

This sequence joins TRBV7-8 and TRBJ1-5, with TRBD1 matching 9 bases. The germline CDR1 and CDR2 sequences are SGHVS and FQNEAQ. This CDR3 has 17 amino acids. J gave up 4 bases and V 5 bases, and 12 bases lay outside the gene matches. The CDR3 coding sequence is TGTGCCAGCAGCCCCACGGGAGGGGACAGGGATAATCAGCCCCAGCATTTT. Amino acid sequence: CASSPTGGDRDNQPQHF.